These T cell receptor beta chains were read from a single sample in a study of blood T cell repertoires in COVID-19. Method: immunoSEQ multiplex PCR; TCRdb's copy keeps in-frame clones and lacks some. The sample lists roughly 290,000 clones, around 87% seen once, with around 8% in the top ten. The sequencing sample was made of peripheral blood. Receptors were obtained from a woman aged 45 to 65 who had recovered from COVID-19. CDR3s include the opening cysteine and the closing phenylalanine or tryptophan. Each record gives: V gene, CDR3 protein.

v_gene: TRBV6-2/TRBV6-3
CDR3aa: CASSYVGGGTEAFF

v_gene: TRBV11-2
CDR3aa: CASSLEAGGPLSTDTQYF

v_gene: TRBV19
CDR3aa: CASSIRDKNSPLHF

v_gene: TRBV7-8
CDR3aa: CASSSGRASRLFNEQFF

v_gene: TRBV5-4
CDR3aa: CASSSGLAGSLFF

v_gene: TRBV7-9
CDR3aa: CASSLGVAQTEAFF

v_gene: TRBV28
CDR3aa: CASKYRGGLYEQYF

v_gene: TRBV4-3
CDR3aa: CARTPPGPRTSVAGEINEQFF

v_gene: TRBV30
CDR3aa: CAWSAYDRDGAFF

v_gene: TRBV28
CDR3aa: CASSFSYQGGNTIYF

v_gene: TRBV6-5
CDR3aa: CASSIRQTNEKLFF

v_gene: TRBV4-3
CDR3aa: CASSPRTGTAELFF

v_gene: TRBV19
CDR3aa: CASSIAGGSQPQHF

v_gene: TRBV7-8
CDR3aa: CASSSEEGGYEQYF

v_gene: TRBV28
CDR3aa: CASSLSGGSQETQYF

v_gene: TRBV6-5
CDR3aa: CASSYSTGTGELFF